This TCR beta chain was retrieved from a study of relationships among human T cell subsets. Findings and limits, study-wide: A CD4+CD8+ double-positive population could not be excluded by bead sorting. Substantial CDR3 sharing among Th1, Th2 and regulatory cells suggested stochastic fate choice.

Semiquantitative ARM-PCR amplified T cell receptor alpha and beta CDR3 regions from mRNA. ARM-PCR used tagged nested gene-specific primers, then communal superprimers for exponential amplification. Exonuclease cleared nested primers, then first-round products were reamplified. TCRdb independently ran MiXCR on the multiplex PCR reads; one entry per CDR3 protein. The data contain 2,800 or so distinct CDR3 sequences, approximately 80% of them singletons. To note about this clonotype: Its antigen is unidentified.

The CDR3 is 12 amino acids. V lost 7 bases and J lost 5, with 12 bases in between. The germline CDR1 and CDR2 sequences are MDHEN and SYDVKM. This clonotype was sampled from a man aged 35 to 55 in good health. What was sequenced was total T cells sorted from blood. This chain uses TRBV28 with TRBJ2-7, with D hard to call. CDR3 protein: CASTSANDEQYF. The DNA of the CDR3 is TGTGCCAGCACCTCAGCGAACGACGAGCAGTACTTC.